These T cell receptor beta chains were read from a single sample in a study of cytomegalovirus exposure and HLA in healthy donors. The protocol was immunoSEQ multiplex PCR, while the TCRdb copy is restricted to in-frame clones and leaves out a portion. The sample records about 190,000 clones, roughly 75% being singletons. The sample consisted of PBMCs. The receptors here all came from a man aged 30-40 years in good health and CMV-seropositive. CDR3s include the opening cysteine and the closing phenylalanine or tryptophan. D genes are given only for firm matches. Clone size is given for some rows only: seen once, a few or many times, or a class if the clone is expanded.

V gene	D gene	J gene	clone size	CDR3 DNA	CDR3 protein
TRBV7-2	NA	TRBJ1-2	few	TGTGCCAGCAGCTTGGGAGAGAACTATGGCTACACCTTC	CASSLGENYGYTF
TRBV7-9	TRBD2	TRBJ2-1	NA	TGTGCCAGCAGCTCCCCGGGACTAGGACCTCTCAATGAGCAGTTCTTC	CASSSPGLGPLNEQFF
TRBV2	TRBD1	TRBJ1-2	NA	TGTGCCAGCAGTGTCCAGGGGGCCGCGTCGGGTGGCTACACCTTC	CASSVQGAASGGYTF
TRBV7-2	TRBD2	TRBJ2-1	few	TGTGCCAGCAGCTTTCTAGCGGGAGCCCTTTTCAATGAGCAGTTCTTC	CASSFLAGALFNEQFF
TRBV23-1	TRBD1	TRBJ1-2	NA	TGCGCCAGCAGTCAGCCACGACAGGGGGAGGGCGATGGCTACACCTTC	CASSQPRQGEGDGYTF
TRBV27	TRBD1	TRBJ1-1	NA	TGTGCCAGCAGTCTCGCCCGGACAGGAACTGAAGCTTTCTTT	CASSLARTGTEAFF
TRBV29-1	TRBD2	TRBJ2-5	NA	TGCAGCGTCGCCACCGGGACTACACCAAAGACCCAGTACTTC	CSVATGTTPKTQYF
TRBV11-2	TRBD1	TRBJ2-5	NA	TGTGCCAGCTCCGGGACAGGGAAGGAGACCCAGTACTTC	CASSGTGKETQYF
TRBV4-1	TRBD1	TRBJ1-1	NA	TGCGCCAGCAGCCAAGAAGGGACAGGATCATTGAACACTGAAGCTTTCTTT	CASSQEGTGSLNTEAFF
TRBV7-9	TRBD1	TRBJ1-4	NA	TGTGCCAGCAGCTTAGCGGGACAGGGGAATGAAAAACTGTTTTTT	CASSLAGQGNEKLFF
TRBV18	TRBD1	TRBJ1-6	NA	TGTGCCAGCTCACCGGGACAGGGAAATTCACCCCTCCACTTT	CASSPGQGNSPLHF
TRBV30	TRBD1	TRBJ1-4	few	TGTGCCTGGGAACCCGTAGGACAGGGTATGGCAAAACTGTTTTTT	CAWEPVGQGMAKLFF
TRBV7-9	NA	TRBJ2-5	NA	TGTGCCAGCAGCTCATTTGAGACCCAGTACTTC	CASSSFETQYF
TRBV6-4	NA	TRBJ2-1	NA	TGTGCCAGCAGTGATTATAACAATGAGCAGTTCTTC	CASSDYNNEQFF
TRBV19	NA	TRBJ1-5	few	TGTGCCAGTAGTATCGCTCAACTTAATCAGCCCCAGCATTTT	CASSIAQLNQPQHF
TRBV7-8	TRBD1	TRBJ1-5	NA	TGTGCCAGCAGCAAGACAGGGTCCTTGGGGCAGCCCCAGCATTTT	CASSKTGSLGQPQHF
TRBV7-9	TRBD1	TRBJ1-6	NA	TGTGCCAGCAGCCTACAGGGGGCGTTTGATTCACCCCTCCACTTT	CASSLQGAFDSPLHF
TRBV19	TRBD1	TRBJ2-7	NA	TGTGCCAGTAGTCCTCAGGGGGCTACTTACGAGCAGTACTTC	CASSPQGATYEQYF
TRBV7-6	NA	TRBJ2-2	NA	TGTGCCAGCAGCTTAGCGGAGGGCACCGGGGAGCTGTTTTTT	CASSLAEGTGELFF
TRBV29-1	NA	TRBJ1-4	once	TGCAGCGTTGGAGGCGGATTTTCAGGGGCTAATGAAAAACTGTTTTTT	CSVGGGFSGANEKLFF
TRBV2	TRBD1	TRBJ2-7	NA	TGTGCCAGCAGTGAATCGACAGGGGAGTCCTACGAGCAGTACTTC	CASSESTGESYEQYF
TRBV28	TRBD2	TRBJ2-1	NA	TGTGCCAGCAGTTTACCCATCCTAGGGAGGGCCTTCCCTGTCCGGCAGTTCTTC	CASSLPILGRAFPVRQFF
TRBV4-1	NA	TRBJ2-7	NA	TGCGCCAGCAGCCAGTCAGCGGGCAGTTCCTACGAGCAGTACTTC	CASSQSAGSSYEQYF
TRBV18	NA	TRBJ1-6	NA	TGTGCCAGCTCACCCCGCGCTGGGAGGAGTGATTCACCCCTCCACTTT	CASSPRAGRSDSPLHF
TRBV9	NA	TRBJ2-5	NA	TGTGCCAGCAGCGTAGCTACGGGATTTCAAGAGACCCAGTACTTC	CASSVATGFQETQYF
TRBV2	TRBD2	TRBJ2-2	few	TGTGCCAGCAGTATGGGACTAGCGGCGAACACCGGGGAGCTGTTTTTT	CASSMGLAANTGELFF
TRBV5-1	NA	TRBJ1-1	NA	TGCGCCAGCAGCCTCACACTCCAGGGCTTGGGGACTGAAGCTTTCTTT	CASSLTLQGLGTEAFF
TRBV13	NA	TRBJ2-2	few	TGTGCCAGCAGCTCGCATGGGGGCCGGGAGCTGTTTTTT	CASSSHGGRELFF
TRBV27	NA	TRBJ1-3	NA	TGTGCCAGCCGGGACTCTTACTCTGGAAACACCATATATTTT	CASRDSYSGNTIYF
TRBV28	NA	TRBJ1-3	NA	TGTGCCAGCAGCCTCTCTGGAAACACCATATATTTT	CASSLSGNTIYF
TRBV27	NA	TRBJ1-5	NA	TGTGCCAGCAGAGGGGGTTTAGCTAGCAATCAGCCCCAGCATTTT	CASRGGLASNQPQHF
TRBV6-5	TRBD1	TRBJ1-2	NA	TGTGCCAGCAGTTACTCTGGGACAGTACCTAACTATGGCTACACCTTC	CASSYSGTVPNYGYTF
TRBV15	TRBD1	TRBJ1-5	NA	TGTGCCACCAGCAGAGATCCCCAGGGGGCGAGCAATCAGCCCCAGCATTTT	CATSRDPQGASNQPQHF
TRBV27	TRBD2	TRBJ2-7	NA	TGTGCCAGCAGCCCCGGTAGCGGGAGGGAGGGGTACGAGCAGTACTTC	CASSPGSGREGYEQYF
TRBV27	TRBD1	TRBJ2-1	NA	TGTGCCAGCAATAGTTGGACAGGGAATGAGCAGTTCTTC	CASNSWTGNEQFF
TRBV2	TRBD1	TRBJ2-7	NA	TGTGCCAGCAGTGAGCCCACAGGGGGGCGGGCCTACGAGCAGTACTTC	CASSEPTGGRAYEQYF
TRBV7-2	TRBD2	TRBJ2-3	NA	TGTGCCAGCAGCTTCTCGACTAGCGGGAGGGCATTAGATACGCAGTATTTT	CASSFSTSGRALDTQYF
TRBV4-2	TRBD1	TRBJ2-5	once	TGTGCCAGCAGCCAAGATCGAGGTCTCAGGGGGAAAGAGACCCAGTACTTC	CASSQDRGLRGKETQYF
TRBV27	TRBD2	TRBJ2-7	NA	TGTGCCAGCAGTTCTGTGCCGGGGGGGGAGCAGTACTTC	CASSSVPGGEQYF
TRBV5-5	NA	TRBJ1-5	NA	TGTGCCAGCAGCGTCCAAGGGGGACACAATCAGCCCCAGCATTTT	CASSVQGGHNQPQHF
TRBV18	TRBD1	TRBJ2-5	NA	TGTGCCAGCTCACCCAGGACAGGGACGGACCAAGAGACCCAGTACTTC	CASSPRTGTDQETQYF
TRBV5-1	NA	TRBJ1-1	NA	TGCGCCAGCAGCCTTTCCTCCGGGGTGAACACTGAAGCTTTCTTT	CASSLSSGVNTEAFF
TRBV5-1	NA	TRBJ2-3	NA	TGCGCCAGCAGCTCGGGAGCAGATACGCAGTATTTT	CASSSGADTQYF
TRBV5-4	TRBD2	TRBJ2-7	NA	TGTGCCAGCAGCTTGTACAGAAGCGGGAGTGGGCCCTACGAGCAGTACTTC	CASSLYRSGSGPYEQYF
TRBV7-2	TRBD2	TRBJ2-3	NA	TGTGCCAGCAGCCTTAGCGGGAGGAGGACAGATACGCAGTATTTT	CASSLSGRRTDTQYF
TRBV19	NA	TRBJ2-7	once	TGTGCCAGTAGTCCGGACACGACCTACGAGCAGTACTTC	CASSPDTTYEQYF
TRBV6-6	TRBD2	TRBJ2-1	NA	TGTGCCAGCAGTTACGGGACTAGCGGATCCTACAATGAGCAGTTCTTC	CASSYGTSGSYNEQFF